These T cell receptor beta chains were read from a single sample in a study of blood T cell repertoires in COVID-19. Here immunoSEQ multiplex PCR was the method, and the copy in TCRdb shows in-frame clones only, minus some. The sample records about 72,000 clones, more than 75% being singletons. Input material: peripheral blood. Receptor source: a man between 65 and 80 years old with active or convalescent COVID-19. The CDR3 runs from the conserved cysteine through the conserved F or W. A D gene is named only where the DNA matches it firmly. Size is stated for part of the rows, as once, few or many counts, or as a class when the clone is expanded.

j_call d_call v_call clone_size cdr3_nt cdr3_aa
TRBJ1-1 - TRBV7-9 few TGTGCCAGCAGCTTAACAGGGCAGGAAGCTTTCTTT CASSLTGQEAFF
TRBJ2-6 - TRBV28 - TGTGCCAGCAGTTTACGGCCCCGTACAGTCTCTGGGGCCAACGTCCTGACTTTC CASSLRPRTVSGANVLTF
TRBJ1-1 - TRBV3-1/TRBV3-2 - TGTGCCAGCAGCCAGGGGGGGATAACTGAAGCTTTCTTT CASSQGGITEAFF
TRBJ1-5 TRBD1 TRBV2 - TGTGCCAGCAAGGGACAGGGGGCATTAAAGCCCCAGCATTTT CASKGQGALKPQHF
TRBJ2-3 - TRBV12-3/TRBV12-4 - TGTGCCAGCAAGGGAGTAGGTGATACGCAGTATTTT CASKGVGDTQYF
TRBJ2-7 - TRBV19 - TGTGCCAGTAGTATCGGCGCGGCGGACTACGAGCAGTACTTC CASSIGAADYEQYF
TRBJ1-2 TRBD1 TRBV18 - TGTGCCAGCTCACCCCCCGGGACAGGGGGTCTATCTGGCTACACCTTC CASSPPGTGGLSGYTF
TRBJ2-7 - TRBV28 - TGTGCCAGCAGCCTGACAGGAGTAAGCTCCTACGAGCAGTACTTC CASSLTGVSSYEQYF
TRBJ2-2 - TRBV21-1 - TGTGCCAGCAGCAAAGAAGGGGGCGCGCCCGGGGAGCTGTTTTTT CASSKEGGAPGELFF
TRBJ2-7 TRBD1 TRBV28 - TGTGCCAGCCTCGGGACAGCCTCCTACGAGCAGTACTTC CASLGTASYEQYF
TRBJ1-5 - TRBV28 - TGTGCCAGCAGTCCGGGGGGGACGAGCAATCAGCCCCAGCATTTT CASSPGGTSNQPQHF
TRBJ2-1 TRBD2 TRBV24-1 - TGTGCCACCAGTGATTTAGCGGGGAGCAATGAGCAGTTCTTC CATSDLAGSNEQFF
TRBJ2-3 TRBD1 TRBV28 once TGTGCCAGCAGTTTGGCCCGCGCAGGGGGAACAGATACGCAGTATTTT CASSLARAGGTDTQYF
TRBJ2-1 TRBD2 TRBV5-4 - TGTGCCAGCAGCGCAGAGCGGGGCCCTTACAATGAGCAGTTCTTC CASSAERGPYNEQFF
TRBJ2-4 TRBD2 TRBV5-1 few TGCGCCAGCAGCTCAACTAGCGGGAGGGCCTGGGGCATTCAGTACTTC CASSSTSGRAWGIQYF
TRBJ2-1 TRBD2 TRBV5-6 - TGTGCCAGCAGCTTGGCCTTCAGGACTAGCGAGTACAATGAGCAGTTCTTC CASSLAFRTSEYNEQFF
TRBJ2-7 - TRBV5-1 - TGCGCCAGCAGCTGGGGGCCGGGTTTTTCCTACGAGCAGTACTTC CASSWGPGFSYEQYF
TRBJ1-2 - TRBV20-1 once TGCAGTGCTCCCGGTTCGTCGGAGTACACCTTC CSAPGSSEYTF
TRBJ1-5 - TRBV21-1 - TGTGCCAGCAGCACTCCCCGGGGGGGCCGCCCCAATCAGCCCCAGCATTTT CASSTPRGGRPNQPQHF
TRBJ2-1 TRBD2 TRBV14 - TGTGCCAGCAGCCCCGGGACTAGCGGGGCGGAAGAGCAGTTCTTC CASSPGTSGAEEQFF
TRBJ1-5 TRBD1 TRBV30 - TGTGCCTGGGGACAGGATAGCAATCAGCCCCAGCATTTT CAWGQDSNQPQHF
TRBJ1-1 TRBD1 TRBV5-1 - TGCGCCAGCAGCGGGGGACAGGGGAGTACTGAAGCTTTCTTT CASSGGQGSTEAFF
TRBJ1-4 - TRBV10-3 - TGTGCCATCAGTGAAGGACAGTTTAATGAAAAACTGTTTTTT CAISEGQFNEKLFF
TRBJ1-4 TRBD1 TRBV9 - TGTGCCAGCAGCGTAGGCCGGGGACAGGGGAATGAAAAACTGTTTTTT CASSVGRGQGNEKLFF
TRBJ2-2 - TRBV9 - TGTGCCAGCAGCGTAGATGTCAGTAACACCGGGGAGCTGTTTTTT CASSVDVSNTGELFF
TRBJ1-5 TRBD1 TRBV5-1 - TGCGCCAGCAGCGACGGACAGGGGATTCAGCCCCAGCATTTT CASSDGQGIQPQHF
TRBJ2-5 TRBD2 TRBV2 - TGTGCCAGCAGTAGGGGACTAGCGGGAGGGCCGGGGGAGACCCAGTACTTC CASSRGLAGGPGETQYF
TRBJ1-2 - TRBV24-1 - TGTGCCACCAGTGATCCTACGGACAGAAACTATGGCTACACCTTC CATSDPTDRNYGYTF
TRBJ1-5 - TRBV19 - TGTGCCAGTAGTATAGGACCTAGGCCGGAGAATCAGCCCCAGCATTTT CASSIGPRPENQPQHF
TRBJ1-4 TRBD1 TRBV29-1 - TGCAGCCTCACTGGGTTAAACAGGGGGCTGGTTTGGGAAAAACTGTTTTTT CSLTGLNRGLVWEKLFF
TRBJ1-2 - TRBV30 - TGTGCCTGGGTCTGGCCTTATGGCTACACCTTC CAWVWPYGYTF
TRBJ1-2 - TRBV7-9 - TGTGCCAGCAGCACAGCCGACAGATATGGCTACACCTTC CASSTADRYGYTF
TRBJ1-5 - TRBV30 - TGTGCCTGGAGTGACAGGGACAATCAGCCCCAGCATTTT CAWSDRDNQPQHF
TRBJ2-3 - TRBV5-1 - TGCGCCAGCAGCCCGCCCAGGGGTAGGACAGATACGCAGTATTTT CASSPPRGRTDTQYF
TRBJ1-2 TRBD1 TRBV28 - TGTGCCAGCAGTATTGGACAGGGCTATGGCTACACCTTC CASSIGQGYGYTF
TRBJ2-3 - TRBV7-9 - TGTGCCAGCAGCTTATCGCAGTTCGCAGATACGCAGTATTTT CASSLSQFADTQYF
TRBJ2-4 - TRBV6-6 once TGTGCCGCGTGCGGGGTAGCGCAAAACATTCAGTACTTC CAACGVAQNIQYF
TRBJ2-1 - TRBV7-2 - TGTGCCAGCAGCCCAGACAGGAGCTCCTACAATGAGCAGTTCTTC CASSPDRSSYNEQFF
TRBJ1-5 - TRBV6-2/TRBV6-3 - TGTGCCAGCAGTTACTCTAACAATCAGCCCCAGCATTTT CASSYSNNQPQHF
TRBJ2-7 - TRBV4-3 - TGCGCCAGCAGCCCAGGGACAAACAATTACGAGCAGTACTTC CASSPGTNNYEQYF
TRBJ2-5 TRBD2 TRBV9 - TGTGCCAGCAGCGTAGTGGGCCTTGGAGGACTAGCGGCCCAAGAGACCCAGTACTTC CASSVVGLGGLAAQETQYF
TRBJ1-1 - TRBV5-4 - TGTGCCAGCAGCTTGGCCCAACAGGGTTTTACTGAAGCTTTCTTT CASSLAQQGFTEAFF
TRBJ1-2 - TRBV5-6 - TGTGCCAGCAGGTCCCACGGTTCCGGGTTTAATGGCTACACCTTC CASRSHGSGFNGYTF
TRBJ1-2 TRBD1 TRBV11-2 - TGTGCCAGCAGTTCCCCCAACCGGGACAGGTATGGCTACACCTTC CASSSPNRDRYGYTF
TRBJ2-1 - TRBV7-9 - TGTGCCAGCAGCCCCCGGAGGGAGGTACACACGGGACTCGTCAATGAGCAGTTCTTC CASSPRREVHTGLVNEQFF
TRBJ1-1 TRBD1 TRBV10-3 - TGTGCCATCAGCACAGGGGGCGAGTATGAAGCTTTCTTT CAISTGGEYEAFF
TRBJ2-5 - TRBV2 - TGTGCCAGCAGCGGAGAGACCCAGTACTTC CASSGETQYF